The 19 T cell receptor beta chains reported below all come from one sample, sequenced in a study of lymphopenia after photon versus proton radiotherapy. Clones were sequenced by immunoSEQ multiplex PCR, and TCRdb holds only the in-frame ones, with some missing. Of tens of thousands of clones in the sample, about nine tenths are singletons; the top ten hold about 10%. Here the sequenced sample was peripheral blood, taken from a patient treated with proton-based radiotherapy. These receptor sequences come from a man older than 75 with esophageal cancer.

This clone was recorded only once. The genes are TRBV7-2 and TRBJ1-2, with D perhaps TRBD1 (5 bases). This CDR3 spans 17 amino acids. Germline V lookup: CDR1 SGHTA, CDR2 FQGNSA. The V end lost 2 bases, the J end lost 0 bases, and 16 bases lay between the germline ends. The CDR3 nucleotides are TGTGCCAGCAGCTTAATCATCGCAAACAGGCCTAACTATGGCTACACCTTC. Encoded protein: CASSLIIANRPNYGYTF.

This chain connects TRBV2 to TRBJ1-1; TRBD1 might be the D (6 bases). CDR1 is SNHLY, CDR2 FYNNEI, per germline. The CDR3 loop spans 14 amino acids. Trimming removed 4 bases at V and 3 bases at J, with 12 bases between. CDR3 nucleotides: TGTGCCAGCAGTGTTACAGGGTTGTACACTGAAGCTTTCTTT. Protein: CASSVTGLYTEAFF.

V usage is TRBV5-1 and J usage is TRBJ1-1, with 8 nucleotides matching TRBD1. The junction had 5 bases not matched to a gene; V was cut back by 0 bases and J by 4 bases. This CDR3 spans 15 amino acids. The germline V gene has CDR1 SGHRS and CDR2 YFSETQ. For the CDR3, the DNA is TGCGCCAGCAGCTTGGGGGACAGGCTGGTCACTGAAGCTTTCTTT. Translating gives CASSLGDRLVTEAFF.

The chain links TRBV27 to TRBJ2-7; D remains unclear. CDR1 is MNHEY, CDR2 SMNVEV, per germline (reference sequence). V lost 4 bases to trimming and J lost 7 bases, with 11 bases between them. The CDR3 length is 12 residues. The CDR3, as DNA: TGTGCCAGCAGTTCCCCCTTAGGGGAGCAGTACTTC. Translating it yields CASSSPLGEQYF.

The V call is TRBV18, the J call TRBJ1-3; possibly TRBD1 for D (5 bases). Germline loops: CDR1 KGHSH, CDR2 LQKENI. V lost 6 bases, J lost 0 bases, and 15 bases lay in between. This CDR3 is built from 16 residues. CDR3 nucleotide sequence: TGTGCCAGCTCGCCGGTACAGGCGTCCTCTGGAAACACCATATATTTT. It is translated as CASSPVQASSGNTIYF.

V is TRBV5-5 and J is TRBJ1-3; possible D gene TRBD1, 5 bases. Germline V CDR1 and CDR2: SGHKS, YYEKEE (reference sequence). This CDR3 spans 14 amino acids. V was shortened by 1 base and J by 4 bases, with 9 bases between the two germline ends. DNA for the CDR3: TGTGCCAGCAGCTTGCAAGGGACCGGAAACACCATATATTTT. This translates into CASSLQGTGNTIYF.

The DNA of the CDR3 is TGTGCCAGCAGCTTAGGTACAGGAGGGGTCGAAAAACTGTTTTTT. This codes for CASSLGTGGVEKLFF. The chain combines TRBV7-9 with TRBJ1-4; the D gene is possibly TRBD1 (5 bases). With 1 base removed from V and 8 bases from J, the gap between germline ends came to 14 bases. The CDR3 contains 15 residues. Germline CDR1 SEHNR, CDR2 FQNEAQ (reference sequence).

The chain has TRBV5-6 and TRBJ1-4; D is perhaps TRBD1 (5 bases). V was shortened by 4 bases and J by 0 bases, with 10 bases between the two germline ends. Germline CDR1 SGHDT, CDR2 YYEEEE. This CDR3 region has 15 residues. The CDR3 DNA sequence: TGTGCCAGCAGCCGGACACGTGCAACTAATGAAAAACTGTTTTTT. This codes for CASSRTRATNEKLFF.

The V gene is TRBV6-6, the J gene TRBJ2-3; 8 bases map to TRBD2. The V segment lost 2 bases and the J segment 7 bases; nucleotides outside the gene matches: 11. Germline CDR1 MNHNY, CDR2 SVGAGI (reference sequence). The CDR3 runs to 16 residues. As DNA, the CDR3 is TGTGCCAGCAGTTACCCCCTATCGGGGGGGCCGAATACGCAGTATTTT. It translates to CASSYPLSGGPNTQYF.

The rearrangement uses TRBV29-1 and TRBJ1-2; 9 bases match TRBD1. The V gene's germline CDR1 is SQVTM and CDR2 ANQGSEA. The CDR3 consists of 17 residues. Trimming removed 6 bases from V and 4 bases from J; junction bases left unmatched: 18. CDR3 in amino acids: CSVLTRDRDMFAYGYTF. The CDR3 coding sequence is TGCAGCGTCCTAACCCGGGACAGGGACATGTTCGCCTATGGCTACACCTTC.

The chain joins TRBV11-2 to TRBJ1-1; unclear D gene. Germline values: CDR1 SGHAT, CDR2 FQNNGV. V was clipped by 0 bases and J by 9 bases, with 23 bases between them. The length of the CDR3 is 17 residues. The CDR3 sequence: CASSLDLGGVSAAQAFF. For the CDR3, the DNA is TGTGCCAGCAGCTTAGATCTGGGTGGGGTCTCGGCAGCCCAAGCTTTCTTT.

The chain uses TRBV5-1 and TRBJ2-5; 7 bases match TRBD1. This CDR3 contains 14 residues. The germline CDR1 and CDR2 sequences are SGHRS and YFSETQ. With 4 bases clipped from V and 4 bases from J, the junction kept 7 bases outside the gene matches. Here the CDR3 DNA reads TGCGCCAGCAGCGCAAACAGGGGAAGAGAGACCCAGTACTTC. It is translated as CASSANRGRETQYF. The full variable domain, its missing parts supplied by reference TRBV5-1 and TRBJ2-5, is KAGVTQTPRYLIKTRGQQVTLSCSPISGHRSVSWYQQTPGQGLQFLFEYFSETQRNKGNFPGRFSGRQFSNSRSEMNVSTLELGDSALYLCASSANRGRETQYFGPGTRLLVL.

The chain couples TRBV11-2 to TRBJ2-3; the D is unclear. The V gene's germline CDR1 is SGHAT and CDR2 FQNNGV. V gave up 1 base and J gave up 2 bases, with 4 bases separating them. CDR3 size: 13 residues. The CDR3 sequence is CASSLAYTDTQYF. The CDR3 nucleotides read TGTGCCAGCAGCTTAGCCTACACAGATACGCAGTATTTT.

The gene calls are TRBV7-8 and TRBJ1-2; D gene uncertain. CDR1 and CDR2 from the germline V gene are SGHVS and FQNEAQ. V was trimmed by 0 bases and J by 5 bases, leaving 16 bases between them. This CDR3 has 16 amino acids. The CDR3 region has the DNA TGTGCCAGCAGCTTAGCGTTGCCCTTCATTCGATATGGCTACACCTTC. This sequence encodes CASSLALPFIRYGYTF.

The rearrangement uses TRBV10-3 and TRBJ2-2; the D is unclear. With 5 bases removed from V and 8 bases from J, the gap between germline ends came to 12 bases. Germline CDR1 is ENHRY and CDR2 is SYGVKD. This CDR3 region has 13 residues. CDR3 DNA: TGTGCCATCAGTAGTCCTGGGCTAGGGGAGCTGTTTTTT. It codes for CAISSPGLGELFF.

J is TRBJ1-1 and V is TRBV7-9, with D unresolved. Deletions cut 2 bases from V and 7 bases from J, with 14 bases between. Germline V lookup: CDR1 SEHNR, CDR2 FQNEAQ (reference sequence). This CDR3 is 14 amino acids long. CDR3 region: CASSLSWQAFEAFF. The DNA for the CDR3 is TGTGCCAGCAGCTTATCATGGCAGGCTTTTGAAGCTTTCTTT.

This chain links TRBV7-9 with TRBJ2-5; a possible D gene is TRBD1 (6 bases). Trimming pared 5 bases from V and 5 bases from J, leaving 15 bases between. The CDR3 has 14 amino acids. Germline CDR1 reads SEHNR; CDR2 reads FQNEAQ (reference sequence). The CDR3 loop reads CASSPPQGLETQYF. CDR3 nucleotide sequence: TGTGCCAGCAGCCCCCCCCAGGGGCTGGAGACCCAGTACTTC.

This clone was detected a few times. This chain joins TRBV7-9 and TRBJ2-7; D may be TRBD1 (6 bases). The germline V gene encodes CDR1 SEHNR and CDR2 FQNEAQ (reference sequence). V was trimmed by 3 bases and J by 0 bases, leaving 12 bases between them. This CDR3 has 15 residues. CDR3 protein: CASSFYRDTSYEQYF. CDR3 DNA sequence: TGTGCCAGCAGCTTCTACCGGGACACCTCCTACGAGCAGTACTTC. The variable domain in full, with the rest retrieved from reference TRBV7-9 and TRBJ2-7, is DTGVSQNPRHKITKRGQNVTFRCDPISEHNRLYWYRQTLGQGPEFLTYFQNEAQLEKSRLLSDRFSAERPKGSFSTLEIQRTEQGDSAMYLCASSFYRDTSYEQYFGPGTRLTVT.

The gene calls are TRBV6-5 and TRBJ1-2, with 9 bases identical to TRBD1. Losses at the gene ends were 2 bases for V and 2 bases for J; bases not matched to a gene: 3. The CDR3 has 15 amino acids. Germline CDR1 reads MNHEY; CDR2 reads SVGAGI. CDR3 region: CASSYEQGANYGYTF. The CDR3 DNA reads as TGTGCCAGCAGTTACGAACAGGGGGCGAACTATGGCTACACCTTC.